The 14 T cell receptor beta chains below come from one sample, sequenced in a study of identical twins (dated by TCRdb to the mid-2010s). The library relied on 5' RACE. Sequencing used an Illumina HiSeq 2000. The public reads were run again by TCRdb, first through fastp at Q25 and then through MiXCR, and only productive beta chains were kept. Rows merge per CDR3 protein into single entries with the most common DNA and genes. The sample table lists around 690,000 distinct CDR3 sequences, less than 25% of them with a count of one. The top ten clonotypes cover around 4.5% of the sample. The sample also formed part of further work on T cells expressing NK-cell markers.

The material sequenced was PBMCs. All receptors come from a woman aged 18-35 years in good health.

This clonotype was seen only a few times. The CDR3 DNA is TGTGCCATCAGTCAGACAAGCATCGGCACAGATACGCAGTATTTT. This translates into CAISQTSIGTDTQYF. The chain recombines TRBV10-3 with TRBJ2-3, with no clear D. The germline gives CDR1 ENHRY, CDR2 SYGVKD. The CDR3 runs to 15 residues. Trimming took 5 bases from V and 1 from J, leaving 13 bases between them.

This clonotype came up a few times. The chain combines TRBV6-5 with TRBJ1-6; no reliable D call. This CDR3 has 12 amino acids. Germline V gives CDR1 MNHEY, CDR2 SVGAGI. The germline V and J ends were trimmed by 6 bases and 7 bases, with 7 bases remaining between them. The CDR3 here is CASRDGNSPLHF. CDR3 nucleotides: TGTGCCAGCAGAGACGGGAATTCACCCCTCCACTTT.

This clonotype appeared a few times. The V call is TRBV5-1, the J call TRBJ2-7, with D tentatively TRBD1 (6 bases). The germline gives CDR1 SGHRS, CDR2 YFSETQ. The CDR3 covers 15 residues. Trimming removed 2 bases from V and 6 bases from J, with 18 bases in between. The CDR3 loop reads CASSFVPGQNGEQYF. The CDR3 DNA reads as TGCGCCAGCAGCTTTGTACCGGGACAAAACGGCGAGCAGTACTTC.

The sample holds many counts of this clonotype. The rearrangement uses TRBV24-1 and TRBJ2-1; D is uncertain. Germline loops: CDR1 KGHDR, CDR2 SFDVKD. V was cut by 3 bases and J by 7 bases, with 9 bases left in between. The length of the CDR3 is 13 residues. The CDR3 DNA sequence: TGTGCCACCAGTGATGAGAGATGGAATGAGCAGTTCTTC. Amino acids: CATSDERWNEQFF.

This clonotype was seen many times. The junction shows a germline mismatch at one end, possibly a read error. The V call is TRBV29-1, the J call TRBJ2-7; D is unclear. This CDR3 contains 12 residues. Germline-derived CDR1 and CDR2 are SQVTM and ANQGSEA. In DNA form, the CDR3 reads TGCAGCGTTGTTGGCCAAGCGTGGACGGGCGGCTTC. Its protein product is CSVVGQAWTGGF.

V gene TRBV20-1 combines with J gene TRBJ2-5; 7 bases are shared with TRBD1. In germline, CDR1 is DFQATT, CDR2 SNEGSKA (reference sequence). The CDR3 contains 15 residues. The J segment lost 0 bases and the V segment lost 6 bases, leaving 10 bases of the junction unmatched. CDR3 loop: CSAPPTGRYQETQYF. For the CDR3, the DNA is TGCAGTGCCCCCCCGACAGGGCGCTACCAAGAGACCCAGTACTTC.

V and J are TRBV4-3 and TRBJ2-1, with D hard to call. V lost 0 bases, J lost 8 bases, and 17 bases lay in between. Germline values: CDR1 LGHNA, CDR2 YSLEER. CDR3 length equals 16 residues. CDR3 protein: CASSQDQRTSQYEQFF. DNA of the CDR3: TGCGCCAGCAGCCAAGACCAGAGGACCTCCCAATATGAGCAGTTCTTC.

This sequence joins TRBV29-1 and TRBJ2-5, with D perhaps given as TRBD1 or TRBD2 (6 bases each). The germline V and J ends were trimmed by 2 bases and 5 bases, with 12 bases remaining between them. Germline V gene sequence: CDR1 SQVTM, CDR2 ANQGSEA. The CDR3 consists of 13 residues. CDR3 nucleotide sequence: TGCAGCGTTGAAAACAGGGCGGGGGAGACCCAGTACTTC. Protein product: CSVENRAGETQYF.

At least ten counts were recorded for this clonotype. The CDR3 protein is CSARLAGLTDTQYF. In nucleotides, the CDR3 is TGCAGTGCTCGCCTCGCAGGGCTCACAGATACGCAGTATTTT. V and J are TRBV20-1 and TRBJ2-3; tentatively, D is TRBD1 (5 bases). The V gene's germline CDR1 is DFQATT and CDR2 SNEGSKA (reference sequence). This CDR3 comprises 14 residues. V was trimmed by 5 bases and J by 2 bases, leaving 14 bases between them.

The sample holds a few counts of this clonotype. V is TRBV5-6 and J is TRBJ1-1; no firm D call. This CDR3 comprises 14 residues. Germline V gene data show CDR1 as SGHDT and CDR2 as YYEEEE. With 0 bases removed from V and 5 bases from J, the gap between germline ends came to 11 bases. The CDR3 DNA sequence: TGTGCCAGCAGCTTGGTGAGATCGGGTACTGAAGCTTTCTTT. Protein: CASSLVRSGTEAFF.

This clonotype was seen a few times. The CDR3 nucleotides read TGTGCCATCAGCCAAATTCTAGCGGAGATACAAGAGACCCAGTACTTC. It codes for CAISQILAEIQETQYF. V gene TRBV10-3 combines with J gene TRBJ2-5; the match to TRBD2 covers 7 bases. Per the germline V gene, CDR1 is ENHRY and CDR2 is SYGVKD. V lost 6 bases to trimming and J lost 2 bases; unmatched junction nucleotides: 12. This CDR3 has 16 amino acids.

The V gene is TRBV20-1, the J gene TRBJ2-5; D is unclear. The CDR3 covers 14 residues. V was clipped by 5 bases and J by 0 bases, with 13 bases between them. Germline V lookup: CDR1 DFQATT, CDR2 SNEGSKA (reference sequence). The CDR3 protein is CSAEAIQYQETQYF. DNA for the CDR3: TGCAGTGCTGAGGCCATTCAGTACCAAGAGACCCAGTACTTC.

This clonotype came up a few times. The chain combines TRBV20-1 with TRBJ1-4, with D perhaps matching TRBD1 (5 bases). Germline V gene lookup returns CDR1 DFQATT and CDR2 SNEGSKA (reference sequence). V lost 6 bases, J lost 2 bases, and 13 bases lay in between. The CDR3 contains 14 residues. CDR3 sequence (DNA): TGCAGTGCCAGGGAGGGGTGGACTAATGAAAAACTGTTTTTT. This sequence encodes CSAREGWTNEKLFF.

The V gene is TRBV5-6, the J gene TRBJ2-7; TRBD1 aligns across 12 bases. The V gene's germline CDR1 is SGHDT and CDR2 YYEEEE. The CDR3 runs to 20 residues. The ends lost 2 bases at V and 2 bases at J; junction bases unmatched: 17. DNA for the CDR3: TGTGCCAGCAGCTTAGACGCTGACCGGGACAGGGGGCCAGTTGCCTACGAGCAGTACTTC. Translated, it gives CASSLDADRDRGPVAYEQYF.